This T cell receptor (beta chain) was recorded in a study of CD8 T cells in ankylosing spondylitis. This clonotype was counted a few times. The target antigen is unknown. At one boundary the junction diverges from the germline segment, which might be a read error. The CDR3 spans 13 residues. Germline CDR1 MNHNS, CDR2 SASEGT. TCRdb ran MiXCR on the 5' RACE reads and lists one entry per CDR3 protein. The sample consists of more than 300,000 distinct CDR3 sequences, roughly 8% of them appearing once. Study observations and caveats: One TCR beta motif, made up of roughly 8 highly homologous variants, appeared characteristic of ankylosing spondylitis blood.

This sequence originates from a male donor with ankylosing spondylitis. The V and J genes are TRBV6-1 and TRBJ2-1, with D tentatively TRBD2 (5 bases). Sequenced input: blood, either unsorted or a sorted T cell fraction (not recorded which). CDR3 in amino acids: CASGEAADNEQFF. DNA for the CDR3: TGTGCCAGCGGTGAAGCGGCAGACAATGAGCAGTTCTTC.